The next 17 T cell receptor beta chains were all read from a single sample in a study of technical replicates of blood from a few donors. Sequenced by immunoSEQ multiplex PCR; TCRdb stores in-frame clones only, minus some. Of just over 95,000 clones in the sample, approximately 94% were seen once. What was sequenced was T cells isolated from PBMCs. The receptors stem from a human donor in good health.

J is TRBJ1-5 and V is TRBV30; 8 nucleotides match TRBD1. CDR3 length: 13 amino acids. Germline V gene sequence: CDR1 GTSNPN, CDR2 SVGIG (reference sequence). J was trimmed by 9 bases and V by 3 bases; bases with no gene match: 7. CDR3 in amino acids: CAWRSGGEGPQHF. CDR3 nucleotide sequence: TGTGCCTGGAGGTCAGGGGGCGAGGGGCCCCAGCATTTT.

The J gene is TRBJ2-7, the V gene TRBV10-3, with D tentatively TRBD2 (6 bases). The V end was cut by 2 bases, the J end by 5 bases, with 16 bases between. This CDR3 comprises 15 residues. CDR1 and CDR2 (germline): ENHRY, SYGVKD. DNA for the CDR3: TGTGCCATCAGTGAGGGCGGGGAGCCCACCGACGAGCAGTACTTC. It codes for CAISEGGEPTDEQYF.

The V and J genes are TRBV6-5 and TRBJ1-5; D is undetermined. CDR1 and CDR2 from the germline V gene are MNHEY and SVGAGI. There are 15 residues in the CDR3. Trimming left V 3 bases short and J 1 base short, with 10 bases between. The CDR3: CASSYLPTSNQPQHF. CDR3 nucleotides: TGTGCCAGCAGTTATTTGCCAACAAGCAATCAGCCCCAGCATTTT.

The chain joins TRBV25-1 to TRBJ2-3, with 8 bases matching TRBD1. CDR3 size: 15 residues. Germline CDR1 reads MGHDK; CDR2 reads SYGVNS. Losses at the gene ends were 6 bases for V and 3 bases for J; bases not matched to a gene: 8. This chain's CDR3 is CASSPGGPGTDTQYF. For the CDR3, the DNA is TGTGCCAGCAGCCCAGGGGGCCCGGGGACAGATACGCAGTATTTT.

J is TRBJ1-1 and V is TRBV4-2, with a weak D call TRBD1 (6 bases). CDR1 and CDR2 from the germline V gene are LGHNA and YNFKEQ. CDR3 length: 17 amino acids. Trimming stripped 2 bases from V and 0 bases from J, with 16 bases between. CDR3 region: CASSQLTGSLMNTEAFF. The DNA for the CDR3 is TGTGCCAGCAGCCAACTCACAGGGTCTCTAATGAACACTGAAGCTTTCTTT.

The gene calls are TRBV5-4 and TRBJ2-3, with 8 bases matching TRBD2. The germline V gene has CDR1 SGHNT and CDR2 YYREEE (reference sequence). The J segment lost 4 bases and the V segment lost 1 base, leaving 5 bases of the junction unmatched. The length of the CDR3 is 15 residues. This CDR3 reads CASSLNGRAADTQYF. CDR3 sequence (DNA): TGTGCCAGCAGCTTGAACGGGAGGGCGGCAGATACGCAGTATTTT.

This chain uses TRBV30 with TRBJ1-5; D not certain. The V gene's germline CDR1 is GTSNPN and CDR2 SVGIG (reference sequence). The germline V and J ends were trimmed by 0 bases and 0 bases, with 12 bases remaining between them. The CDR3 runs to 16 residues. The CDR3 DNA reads TGTGCCTGGAGTGTATGGAGGGATGATAGCAATCAGCCCCAGCATTTT. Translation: CAWSVWRDDSNQPQHF.

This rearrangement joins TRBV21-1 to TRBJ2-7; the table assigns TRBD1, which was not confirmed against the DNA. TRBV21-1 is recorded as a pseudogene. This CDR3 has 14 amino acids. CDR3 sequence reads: CASSSFTDSYEQYF. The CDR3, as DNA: TGTGCCAGCAGCTCCTTCACAGACTCCTACGAGCAGTACTTC.

The CDR3 loop reads CASSLRDSYEQYF. Written as DNA, the CDR3 is TGCGCCAGCAGCCTAAGAGACAGCTACGAGCAGTACTTC. The V and J genes are TRBV5-1 and TRBJ2-7; maybe TRBD1 (5 bases). The germline V gene encodes CDR1 SGHRS and CDR2 YFSETQ. V was cut by 4 bases and J by 3 bases, with 11 bases left in between. The CDR3 extends over 13 amino acids.

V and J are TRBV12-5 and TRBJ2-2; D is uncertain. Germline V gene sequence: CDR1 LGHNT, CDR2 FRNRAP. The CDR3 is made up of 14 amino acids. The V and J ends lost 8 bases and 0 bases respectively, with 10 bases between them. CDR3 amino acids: CASLRGTNTGELFF. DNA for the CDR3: TGTGCTAGTCTCCGCGGTACGAACACCGGGGAGCTGTTTTTT.

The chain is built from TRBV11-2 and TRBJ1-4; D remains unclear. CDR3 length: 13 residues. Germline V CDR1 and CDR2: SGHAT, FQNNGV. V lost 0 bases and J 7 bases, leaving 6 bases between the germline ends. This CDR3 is CASSLDLREKLFF. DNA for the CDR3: TGTGCCAGCAGCTTAGATCTGCGTGAAAAACTGTTTTTT.

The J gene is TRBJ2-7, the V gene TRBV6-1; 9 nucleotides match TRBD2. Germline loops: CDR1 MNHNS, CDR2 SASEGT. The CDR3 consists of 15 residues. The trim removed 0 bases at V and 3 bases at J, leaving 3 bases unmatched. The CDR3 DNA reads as TGTGCCAGCAGTGAAGCGGAGCGGGAGGACTACGAGCAGTACTTC. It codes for CASSEAEREDYEQYF.

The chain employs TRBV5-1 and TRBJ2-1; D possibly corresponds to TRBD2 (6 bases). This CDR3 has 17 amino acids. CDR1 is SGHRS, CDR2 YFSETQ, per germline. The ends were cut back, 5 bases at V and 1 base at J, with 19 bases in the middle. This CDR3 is CASRSGGEVSSYNEQFF. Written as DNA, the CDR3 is TGCGCCAGCAGGTCCGGGGGAGAAGTCTCATCCTACAATGAGCAGTTCTTC.

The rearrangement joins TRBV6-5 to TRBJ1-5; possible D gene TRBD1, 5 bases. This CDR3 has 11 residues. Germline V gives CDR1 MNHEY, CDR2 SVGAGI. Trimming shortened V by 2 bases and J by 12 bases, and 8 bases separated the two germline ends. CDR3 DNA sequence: TGTGCCAGCAGTTACATGGACAACCAGCATTTT. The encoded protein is CASSYMDNQHF.

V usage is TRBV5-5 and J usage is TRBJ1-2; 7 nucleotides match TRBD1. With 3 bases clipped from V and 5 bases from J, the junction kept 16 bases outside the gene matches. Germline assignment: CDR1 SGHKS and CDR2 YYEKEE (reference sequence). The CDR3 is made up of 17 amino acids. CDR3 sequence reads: CASSSGLTGLNRYGYTF. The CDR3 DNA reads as TGTGCCAGCAGCTCCGGACTGACAGGGTTAAATCGATATGGCTACACCTTC. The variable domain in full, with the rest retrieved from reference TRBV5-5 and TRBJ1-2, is DAGVTQSPTHLIKTRGQQVTLRCSPISGHKSVSWYQQVLGQGPQFIFQYYEKEERGRGNFPDRFSARQFPNYSSELNVNALLLGDSALYLCASSSGLTGLNRYGYTFGSGTRLTVV.

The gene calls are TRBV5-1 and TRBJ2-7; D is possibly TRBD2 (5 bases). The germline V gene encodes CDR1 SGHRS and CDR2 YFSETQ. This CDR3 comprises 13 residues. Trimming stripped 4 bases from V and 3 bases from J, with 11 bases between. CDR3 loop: CASSLLANYEQYF. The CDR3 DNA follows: TGCGCCAGCAGCCTATTAGCGAACTACGAGCAGTACTTC.

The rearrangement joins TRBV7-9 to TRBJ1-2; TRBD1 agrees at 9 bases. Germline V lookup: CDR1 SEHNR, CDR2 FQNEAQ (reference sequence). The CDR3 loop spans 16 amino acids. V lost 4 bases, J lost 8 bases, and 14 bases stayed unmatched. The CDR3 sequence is CASSYPGQGNVGGYTF. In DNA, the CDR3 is TGTGCCAGCAGCTACCCGGGACAGGGAAATGTGGGAGGCTACACCTTC.